This T cell receptor beta chain is from a study of blood T cell repertoires in COVID-19. TCRdb's table, derived via immunoSEQ multiplex PCR, lists solely in-frame clones and lacks some. Among 120,000 or so clones listed, approximately 85% were seen once. The CDR3 is 16 amino acids. The germline CDR1 and CDR2 sequences are SGHRS and YFSETQ. Trimming cost V 4 bases and J 3 bases; bases outside gene matches: 8. This clone came up a few times. This receptor was obtained from a man between 25 and 39 years old with COVID-19, enrolled during active disease. Sequences were obtained from peripheral blood. The rearrangement joins TRBV5-1 to TRBJ1-5; TRBD1 matches 9 bases. CDR3 in amino acids: CASSPGTGSSNQPQHF. The DNA for the CDR3 is TGCGCCAGCAGCCCAGGGACAGGGAGCTCCAATCAGCCCCAGCATTTT.